Shown below are 29 T cell receptor beta chains from a single sample sequenced in a study of memory CD4+ T cells and cytomegalovirus serostatus. Sequenced by immunoSEQ multiplex PCR; TCRdb stores in-frame clones only, minus some. The sample carries about 56,000 clones, 70% to 85% recorded once. The sort gate was single viable CD3+CD4+CD8-CD45RO+ cells for memory CD4+ T cells. Specimen: memory CD4+ T cells from blood. These receptors were taken from an adult in good health and CMV-seropositive.

The chain has TRBV5-4 and TRBJ2-3; D is uncertain. Germline lookup yields CDR1 SGHNT and CDR2 YYREEE (reference sequence). The V and J ends lost 7 bases and 0 bases respectively, with 12 bases between them. CDR3 length: 14 residues. CDR3 protein: CASSTSQSTDTQYF. Written as DNA, the CDR3 is TGTGCCAGCTCGACCAGCCAGAGCACAGATACGCAGTATTTT. The full variable domain, rest sourced from reference TRBV5-4 and TRBJ2-3, is ETGVTQSPTHLIKTRGQQVTLRCSSQSGHNTVSWYQQALGQGPQFIFQYYREEENGRGNFPPRFSGLQFPNYSSELNVNALELDDSALYLCASSTSQSTDTQYFGPGTRLTVL.

This chain links TRBV6-1 with TRBJ1-3; no reliable D call. The CDR3 contains 14 residues. In germline, CDR1 is MNHNS, CDR2 SASEGT. The ends were cut back, 4 bases at V and 3 bases at J, with 10 bases in the middle. The CDR3 here is CASSVAQSGNTIYF. In DNA, the CDR3 is TGTGCCAGCAGTGTTGCCCAGAGTGGAAACACCATATATTTT.

A few counts support this clone. The V gene is TRBV30, the J gene TRBJ1-1; possibly TRBD1 for D (6 bases). CDR1 is GTSNPN and CDR2 is SVGIG in the germline V gene (reference sequence). The V gene lost 2 bases and the J gene lost 7 bases, with 17 bases spanning the gap. CDR3 length: 14 residues. The CDR3 DNA reads TGTGCCTGGAGTTCTGTGGGGGGCGCCGGTGAAGCTTTCTTT. As protein: CAWSSVGGAGEAFF.

Comment on this clone: Additional DNA sequences in this sample encode the identical CDR3. The CDR3 sequence: CASSQVAGELFF. The CDR3 bases are TGTGCCAGCAGCCAAGTCGCCGGGGAGCTGTTTTTT. The chain recombines TRBV14 with TRBJ2-2; D is undetermined. Germline CDR1 is SGHDN and CDR2 is FVKESK. This CDR3 comprises 12 residues. V dropped 1 base and J dropped 6 bases, with 3 bases sitting between them.

V and J are TRBV27 and TRBJ2-5, with D maybe TRBD2 (6 bases). The CDR3 has 15 residues. Germline V gives CDR1 MNHEY, CDR2 SMNVEV (reference sequence). The ends were cut back, 5 bases at V and 2 bases at J, with 15 bases in the middle. CDR3: CASSGAGTTQETQYF. DNA for the CDR3: TGTGCCAGCAGTGGGGCGGGAACAACTCAAGAGACCCAGTACTTC.

This clone has just a few counts. The rearrangement joins TRBV19 to TRBJ1-2, with D perhaps matching TRBD1 (6 bases). The CDR3 sequence is 12 residues long. Trimming took 7 bases from V and 5 from J, leaving 11 bases between them. Germline V lookup: CDR1 LNHDA, CDR2 SQIVND (reference sequence). CDR3 sequence reads: CASTTGTYGYTF. CDR3 coding DNA: TGTGCCAGTACAACAGGGACATATGGCTACACCTTC. Full variable domain (missing parts from reference TRBV19 and TRBJ1-2): DGGITQSPKYLFRKEGQNVTLSCEQNLNHDAMYWYRQDPGQGLRLIYYSQIVNDFQKGDIAEGYSVSREKKESFPLTVTSAQKNPTAFYLCASTTGTYGYTFGSGTRLTVV.

The chain recombines TRBV28 with TRBJ2-7, with D perhaps matching TRBD2 (6 bases). The CDR3 is made up of 14 amino acids. CDR1 MDHEN and CDR2 SYDVKM come from the germline V gene. The V end lost 8 bases, the J end lost 2 bases, and 16 bases lay between the germline ends. The CDR3 nucleotides read TGTGCCAGCTCGACCGGGACTCAAGCCTACGAGCAGTACTTC. Its translation is CASSTGTQAYEQYF.

The chain employs TRBV7-8 and TRBJ2-7; 9 nucleotides match TRBD1. The junction had 6 bases not matched to a gene; V was cut back by 1 base and J by 2 bases. The germline gives CDR1 SGHVS, CDR2 FQNEAQ. The CDR3 covers 16 residues. The CDR3 nucleotides are TGTGCCAGCAGCTTAGTGCGGGACAGGGTTCCCTACGAGCAGTACTTC. Residues: CASSLVRDRVPYEQYF.

V is TRBV28 and J is TRBJ2-1; 13 positions match TRBD2. From germline, CDR1 is MDHEN and CDR2 SYDVKM. The V gene end was trimmed by 6 bases and the J gene end by 10 bases; junction bases not matched to a gene: 6. This CDR3 is 14 amino acids long. The CDR3 reads CASRSGLAGREQFF. CDR3 sequence (DNA): TGTGCCAGCAGATCGGGACTAGCGGGAAGGGAGCAGTTCTTC. Complete variable domain (other parts from reference TRBV28 and TRBJ2-1): DVKVTQSSRYLVKRTGEKVFLECVQDMDHENMFWYRQDPGLGLRLIYFSYDVKMKEKGDIPEGYSVSREKKERFSLILESASTNQTSMYLCASRSGLAGREQFFGPGTRLTVL.

V and J are TRBV25-1 and TRBJ2-3; D possibly matches TRBD1 or TRBD2 (6 bases each). There are 16 residues in the CDR3. Germline assignment: CDR1 MGHDK and CDR2 SYGVNS. The germline V and J ends were trimmed by 1 base and 4 bases, with 15 bases remaining between them. The CDR3 coding sequence is TGTGCCAGCAGTGAATGGGGGCGGGGCATATCAGATACGCAGTATTTT. Its translation: CASSEWGRGISDTQYF.

This clone was seen once. The chain has TRBV29-1 and TRBJ2-3; no clear D gene. The CDR3 runs 15 residues. V was pared by 7 bases and J by 6 bases, with 23 bases between. In germline, CDR1 is SQVTM, CDR2 ANQGSEA. CDR3 coding DNA: TGCAGCGCCCATCACAACTCTCGGCTAGTGGATACGCAGTATTTT. This encodes CSAHHNSRLVDTQYF.

The genes are TRBV5-1 and TRBJ1-4; D gene unclear. The CDR3 totals 13 residues. CDR1 is SGHRS, CDR2 YFSETQ, per germline. Trimming removed 2 bases from V and 5 bases from J, with 7 bases in between. This CDR3 reads CASSFVQNEKLFF. CDR3 DNA: TGCGCCAGCAGCTTTGTGCAAAATGAAAAACTGTTTTTT.

J is TRBJ2-1 and V is TRBV25-1; D could derive from TRBD1 or TRBD2 (5 bases each). The ends were cut back, 2 bases at V and 11 bases at J, with 7 bases in the middle. Germline CDR1 is MGHDK and CDR2 is SYGVNS. This CDR3 is 11 amino acids long. The CDR3: CASSERGQQFF. In DNA, the CDR3 is TGTGCCAGCAGTGAAAGGGGACAGCAGTTCTTC. Full variable domain (outside the CDR3, taken from reference TRBV25-1 and TRBJ2-1): EADIYQTPRYLVIGTGKKITLECSQTMGHDKMYWYQQDPGMELHLIHYSYGVNSTEKGDLSSESTVSRIRTEHFPLTLESARPSHTSQYLCASSERGQQFFGPGTRLTVL.

The CDR3 nucleotides are TGTGCCAGCAGTTTCAGCCCACTGGACAGTACTAGGGGCTACACCTTC. Amino acid sequence: CASSFSPLDSTRGYTF. The chain combines TRBV6-5 with TRBJ1-2, with a tentative D call TRBD1 (6 bases). This CDR3 is 16 amino acids long. Germline V gene lookup returns CDR1 MNHEY and CDR2 SVGAGI. V dropped 4 bases and J dropped 8 bases, with 23 bases sitting between them.

The chain is built from TRBV7-8 and TRBJ2-5; D perhaps matches TRBD2 (6 bases). Germline V gives CDR1 SGHVS, CDR2 FQNEAQ. There are 14 residues in the CDR3. Trimming stripped 4 bases from V and 7 bases from J, with 16 bases between. The CDR3 DNA reads TGTGCCAGCAGCTCGGAGGGCCCGAAGGGGACCCAGTACTTC. This sequence encodes CASSSEGPKGTQYF.

This chain links TRBV6-1 with TRBJ2-3; D unresolved. The CDR3 sequence is 13 residues long. V was clipped by 6 bases and J by 1 base, with 8 bases between them. The germline gives CDR1 MNHNS, CDR2 SASEGT. In DNA, the CDR3 is TGTGCCAGCAGGGCTGGGGGCACAGATACGCAGTATTTT. This translates into CASRAGGTDTQYF.

This clone showed up just a few times. This chain connects TRBV6-5 to TRBJ2-1; D assignment may be TRBD1 or TRBD2 (6 bases each). There are 14 residues in the CDR3. The V and J ends lost 5 bases and 7 bases respectively, with 15 bases between them. Germline V lookup: CDR1 MNHEY, CDR2 SVGAGI. The CDR3 DNA reads as TGTGCCAGCAGTCCTACTGGGGGGCGGAATGAGCAGTTCTTC. Encoded protein: CASSPTGGRNEQFF.

This sequence joins TRBV7-9 and TRBJ2-2; perhaps TRBD1 as D (5 bases). The CDR3 is made up of 16 amino acids. V dropped 1 base and J dropped 5 bases, with 14 bases sitting between them. CDR1 is SEHNR, CDR2 FQNEAQ, per germline (reference sequence). Written as DNA, the CDR3 is TGTGCCAGCAGCTTAGTACAGGCCCTCGGGACCGGGGAGCTGTTTTTT. Translation: CASSLVQALGTGELFF.

In this sample, this clone turned up once. The chain employs TRBV5-6 and TRBJ2-1; 8 bases line up with TRBD2. The length of the CDR3 is 15 residues. Germline loops: CDR1 SGHDT, CDR2 YYEEEE. V lost 4 bases, J lost 3 bases, and 6 bases stayed unmatched. The CDR3 DNA is TGTGCCAGCAGCCCCCGACTAGCGAGCTACAATGAGCAGTTCTTC. It translates to CASSPRLASYNEQFF.

This chain links TRBV2 with TRBJ2-1, with 11 nucleotides matching TRBD2. V shed 8 bases, J shed 9 bases, and the junction held 9 bases outside the gene matches. CDR3 size: 14 residues. In germline, CDR1 is SNHLY, CDR2 FYNNEI. The CDR3, as DNA: TGTGCCAGCGGCACTAGCGGGAGCTTCAGTGAGCAGTTCTTC. Encoded protein: CASGTSGSFSEQFF.

The CDR3 nucleotides read TGTGCCAGCAGTGGCGGGCCAGTCCCCAATCAGCCCCAGCATTTT. Translating it yields CASSGGPVPNQPQHF. The chain carries TRBV2 and TRBJ1-5; D is undetermined. In germline, CDR1 is SNHLY, CDR2 FYNNEI. The CDR3 is 15 residues long. V was trimmed by 4 bases and J by 3 bases, leaving 13 bases between them.

The gene calls are TRBV18 and TRBJ2-5; D gene unclear. The CDR3 covers 13 residues. The germline gives CDR1 KGHSH, CDR2 LQKENI. V was trimmed by 1 base and J by 5 bases, leaving 8 bases between them. The CDR3 region is CASSPQNGETQYF. The DNA of the CDR3 is TGTGCCAGCTCACCACAGAACGGTGAGACCCAGTACTTC.

This clone has just one count. The J gene is TRBJ2-1, the V gene TRBV11-2; 8 bases agree with TRBD2. The CDR3 length is 15 residues. V shed 4 bases and J 4 bases; nucleotides not matched to a gene: 6. Germline CDR1 SGHAT, CDR2 FQNNGV. CDR3: CASSSVSGNYNEQFF. The CDR3 region has the DNA TGTGCCAGCAGCTCTGTTAGCGGGAATTACAATGAGCAGTTCTTC.

The genes are TRBV7-2 and TRBJ2-7; 8 nucleotides match TRBD1. The germline V gene encodes CDR1 SGHTA and CDR2 FQGNSA. J was trimmed by 4 bases and V by 0 bases; bases with no gene match: 8. This CDR3 is 16 amino acids long. The CDR3 DNA is TGTGCCAGCAGCTTAGCTGGACAGGGACTTGGTTACGAGCAGTACTTC. It specifies CASSLAGQGLGYEQYF.

The chain uses TRBV19 and TRBJ1-2; TRBD1 agrees at 9 bases. The germline gives CDR1 LNHDA, CDR2 SQIVND (reference sequence). The CDR3 runs 20 residues. V was clipped by 4 bases and J by 4 bases; unmatched bases: 22. Written as DNA, the CDR3 is TGTGCCAGTAGTAAACATCTATGGGGGACAGGGACCCGGTCGGGCTATGGCTACACCTTC. Translation gives CASSKHLWGTGTRSGYGYTF.

V usage is TRBV5-8 and J usage is TRBJ1-5; TRBD1 aligns across 9 bases. J lost 6 bases, V lost 0 bases, and 4 bases had no gene match. Germline lookup yields CDR1 SGHTS and CDR2 YDEGEE. CDR3 size: 15 residues. CDR3 amino acids: CASSLAGTGFQPQHF. The DNA for the CDR3 is TGTGCCAGCAGCTTGGCCGGGACAGGGTTTCAGCCCCAGCATTTT.

A few counts support this clone. The chain joins TRBV7-2 to TRBJ1-3; D is uncertain. The V end was cut by 5 bases, the J end by 2 bases, with 10 bases between. The germline gives CDR1 SGHTA, CDR2 FQGNSA. The CDR3 has 14 residues. The CDR3 spells CASSPPPAGNTIYF. The CDR3 DNA follows: TGTGCCAGCAGCCCTCCACCAGCTGGAAACACCATATATTTT.

The J gene is TRBJ1-3, the V gene TRBV30; no clear D gene. The CDR3 has 14 residues. The germline V gene encodes CDR1 GTSNPN and CDR2 SVGIG (reference sequence). Trimming took 3 bases from V and 0 from J, leaving 9 bases between them. CDR3 DNA sequence: TGTGCCTGGAGGCAGGTACCCTCTGGAAACACCATATATTTT. Protein: CAWRQVPSGNTIYF. Filled out from reference TRBV30 and TRBJ1-3, the complete variable domain reads SQTIHQWPATLVQPVGSPLSLECTVEGTSNPNLYWYRQAAGRGLQLLFYSVGIGQISSEVPQNLSASRPQDRQFILSSKKLLLSDSGFYLCAWRQVPSGNTIYFGEGSWLTVV.

CDR3 region: CASEVRARETQYF. The CDR3 DNA reads TGTGCCAGCGAAGTCCGAGCTAGGGAGACCCAGTACTTC. The chain combines TRBV7-9 with TRBJ2-5, with D hard to call. V shed 8 bases and J shed 5 bases, with 15 bases lying between them. This CDR3 has 13 amino acids. Looked up from germline, CDR1 is SEHNR and CDR2 is FQNEAQ (reference sequence).